The clone carrying this T cell receptor (beta chain) has just a few counts. Sequence at one end of the junction differs from germline and may be a read error. These data come from a study of T cells in Graves' hyperthyroidism and ophthalmopathy. The hyperthyroidism was newly diagnosed and had lasted under 2 months; the patients were aged 18 to 65. Amplified regions were TCR beta CDR3 sequences from RNA transcripts. HTBI primers drove first-round RT-PCR of the TCR CDR3. TCRdb analysed the multiplex PCR reads with MiXCR anew, one entry per CDR3 protein. The table has around 420,000 distinct CDR3 sequences, roughly 15% seen once; the top ten hold 5.3%. The germline gives CDR1 SGHVS, CDR2 FQNEAQ. This CDR3 has 16 residues.

The V and J genes are TRBV7-8 and TRBJ2-3, with TRBD1 identical over 7 bases. The source of this sequence is a woman between 18 and 30 years old with Graves' hyperthyroidism. The sequencing input was blood. The CDR3 sequence is CASSLETGLSTDTLYF. CDR3 in DNA: TGTGCCAGCAGCTTAGAGACAGGGCTCAGCACAGATACGCTGTATTTT.